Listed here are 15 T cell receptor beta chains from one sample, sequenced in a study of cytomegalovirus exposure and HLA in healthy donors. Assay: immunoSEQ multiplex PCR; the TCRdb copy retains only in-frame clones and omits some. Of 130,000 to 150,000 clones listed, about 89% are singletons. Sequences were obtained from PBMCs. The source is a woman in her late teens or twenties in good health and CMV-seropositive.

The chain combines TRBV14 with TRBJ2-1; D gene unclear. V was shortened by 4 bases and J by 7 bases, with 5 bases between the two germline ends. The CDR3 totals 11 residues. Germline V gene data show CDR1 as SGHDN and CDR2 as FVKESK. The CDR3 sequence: CASSLRNEQFF. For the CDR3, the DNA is TGTGCCAGCAGCCTCCGGAATGAGCAGTTCTTC.

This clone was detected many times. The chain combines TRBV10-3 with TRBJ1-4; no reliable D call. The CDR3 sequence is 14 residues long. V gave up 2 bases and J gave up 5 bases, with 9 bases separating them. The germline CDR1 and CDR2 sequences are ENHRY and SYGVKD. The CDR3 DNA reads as TGTGCCATCAGTGAGAACGGGGAGAATGAAAAACTGTTTTTT. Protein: CAISENGENEKLFF.

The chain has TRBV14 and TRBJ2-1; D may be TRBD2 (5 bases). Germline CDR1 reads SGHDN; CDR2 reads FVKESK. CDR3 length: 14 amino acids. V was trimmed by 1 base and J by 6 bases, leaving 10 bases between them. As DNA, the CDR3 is TGTGCCAGCAGCCAAGGAGGGCAGTTCAATGAGCAGTTCTTC. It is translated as CASSQGGQFNEQFF. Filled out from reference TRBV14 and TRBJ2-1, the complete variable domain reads EAGVTQFPSHSVIEKGQTVTLRCDPISGHDNLYWYRRVMGKEIKFLLHFVKESKQDESGMPNNRFLAERTGGTYSTLKVQPAELEDSGVYFCASSQGGQFNEQFFGPGTRLTVL.

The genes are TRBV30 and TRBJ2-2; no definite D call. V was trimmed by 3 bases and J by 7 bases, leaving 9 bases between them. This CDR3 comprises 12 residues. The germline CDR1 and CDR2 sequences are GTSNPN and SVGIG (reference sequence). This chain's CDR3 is CAWRAVGGELFF. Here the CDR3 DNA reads TGTGCCTGGAGGGCAGTTGGCGGGGAGCTGTTTTTT.

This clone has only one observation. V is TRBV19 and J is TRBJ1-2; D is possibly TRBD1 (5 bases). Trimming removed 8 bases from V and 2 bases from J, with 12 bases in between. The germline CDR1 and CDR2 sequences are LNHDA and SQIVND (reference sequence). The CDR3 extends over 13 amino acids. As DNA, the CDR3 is TGTGCCAGTGGCCTCAGGGTGAACTATGGCTACACCTTC. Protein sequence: CASGLRVNYGYTF. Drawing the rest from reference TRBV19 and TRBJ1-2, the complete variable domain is DGGITQSPKYLFRKEGQNVTLSCEQNLNHDAMYWYRQDPGQGLRLIYYSQIVNDFQKGDIAEGYSVSREKKESFPLTVTSAQKNPTAFYLCASGLRVNYGYTFGSGTRLTVV.

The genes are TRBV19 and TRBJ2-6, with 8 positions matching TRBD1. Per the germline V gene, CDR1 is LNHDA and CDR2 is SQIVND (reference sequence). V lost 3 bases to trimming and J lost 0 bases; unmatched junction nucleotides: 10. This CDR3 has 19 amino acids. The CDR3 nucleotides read TGTGCCAGTAGTATTTGGGGGACAGGTCGGCACTCTGGGGCCAACGTCCTGACTTTC. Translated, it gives CASSIWGTGRHSGANVLTF.

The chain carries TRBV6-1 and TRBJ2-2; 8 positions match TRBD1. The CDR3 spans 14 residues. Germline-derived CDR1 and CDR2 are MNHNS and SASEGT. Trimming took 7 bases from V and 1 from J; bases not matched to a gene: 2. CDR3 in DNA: TGTGCCAGCACTGGACAGGGGAACACCGGGGAGCTGTTTTTT. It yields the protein CASTGQGNTGELFF.

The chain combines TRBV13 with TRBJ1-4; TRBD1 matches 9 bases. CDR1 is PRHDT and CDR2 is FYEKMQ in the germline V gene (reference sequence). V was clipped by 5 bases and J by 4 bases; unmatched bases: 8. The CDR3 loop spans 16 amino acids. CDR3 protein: CASSPPDRGNNEKLFF. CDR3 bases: TGTGCCAGCAGCCCACCCGACAGGGGGAATAATGAAAAACTGTTTTTT. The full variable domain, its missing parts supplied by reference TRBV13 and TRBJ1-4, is AAGVIQSPRHLIKEKRETATLKCYPIPRHDTVYWYQQGPGQDPQFLISFYEKMQSDKGSIPDRFSAQQFSDYHSELNMSSLELGDSALYFCASSPPDRGNNEKLFFGSGTQLSVL.

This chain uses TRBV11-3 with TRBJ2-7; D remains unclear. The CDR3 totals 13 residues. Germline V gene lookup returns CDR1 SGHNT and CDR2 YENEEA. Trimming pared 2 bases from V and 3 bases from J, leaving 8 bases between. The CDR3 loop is CASSLIPGYEQYF. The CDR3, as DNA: TGTGCCAGCAGCTTAATCCCGGGCTACGAGCAGTACTTC.

CDR3 sequence reads: CASSPRGYEQYF. The CDR3 nucleotides read TGTGCCAGCAGCCCTAGGGGCTACGAGCAGTACTTC. The rearrangement joins TRBV7-9 to TRBJ2-7; D is possibly TRBD1 (5 bases). The germline V gene encodes CDR1 SEHNR and CDR2 FQNEAQ (reference sequence). V lost 5 bases to trimming and J lost 3 bases, with 8 bases between them. There are 12 residues in the CDR3.

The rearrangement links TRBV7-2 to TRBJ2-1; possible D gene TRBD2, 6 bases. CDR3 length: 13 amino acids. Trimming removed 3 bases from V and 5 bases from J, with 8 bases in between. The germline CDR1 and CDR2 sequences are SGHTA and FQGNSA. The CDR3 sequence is CASSFGGNNEQFF. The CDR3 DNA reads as TGTGCCAGCAGCTTTGGCGGGAACAATGAGCAGTTCTTC.

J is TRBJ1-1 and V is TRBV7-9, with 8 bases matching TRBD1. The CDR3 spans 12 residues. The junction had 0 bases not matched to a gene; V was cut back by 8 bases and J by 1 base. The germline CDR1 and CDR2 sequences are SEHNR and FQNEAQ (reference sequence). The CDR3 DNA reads TGTGCCAGCGGGACAGGGAACACTGAAGCTTTCTTT. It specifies CASGTGNTEAFF.

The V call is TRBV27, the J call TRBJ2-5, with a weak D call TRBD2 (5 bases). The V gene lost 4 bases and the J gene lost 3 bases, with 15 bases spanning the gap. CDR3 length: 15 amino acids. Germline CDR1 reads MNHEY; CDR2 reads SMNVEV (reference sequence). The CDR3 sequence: CASSSLASGEETQYF. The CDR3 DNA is TGTGCCAGCAGTTCTCTAGCATCCGGGGAAGAGACCCAGTACTTC.

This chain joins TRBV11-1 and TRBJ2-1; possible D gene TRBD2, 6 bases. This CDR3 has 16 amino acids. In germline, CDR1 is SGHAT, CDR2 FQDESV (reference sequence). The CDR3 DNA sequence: TGTGCTAAGGACCGGGAGCACGTCCTTTTCTACAATGAGCAGTTCTTC. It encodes CAKDREHVLFYNEQFF.

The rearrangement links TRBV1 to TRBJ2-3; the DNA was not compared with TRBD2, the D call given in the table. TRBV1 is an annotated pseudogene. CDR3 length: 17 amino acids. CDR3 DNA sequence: TGCACCAGCAGCCAAGTGCCTGGACTAGCGGGACTATATACGCAGTATTTT. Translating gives CTSSQVPGLAGLYTQYF.